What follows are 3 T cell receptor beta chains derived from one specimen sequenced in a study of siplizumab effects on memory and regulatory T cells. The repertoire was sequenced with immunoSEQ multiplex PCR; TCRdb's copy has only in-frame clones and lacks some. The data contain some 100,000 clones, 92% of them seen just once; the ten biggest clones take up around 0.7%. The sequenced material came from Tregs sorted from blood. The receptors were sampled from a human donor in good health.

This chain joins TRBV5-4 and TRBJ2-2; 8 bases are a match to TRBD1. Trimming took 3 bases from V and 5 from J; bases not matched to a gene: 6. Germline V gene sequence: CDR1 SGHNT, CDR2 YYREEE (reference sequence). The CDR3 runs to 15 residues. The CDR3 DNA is TGTGCCAGCAGCTCAGGGGGCGCGGGAACCGGGGAGCTGTTTTTT. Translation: CASSSGGAGTGELFF.

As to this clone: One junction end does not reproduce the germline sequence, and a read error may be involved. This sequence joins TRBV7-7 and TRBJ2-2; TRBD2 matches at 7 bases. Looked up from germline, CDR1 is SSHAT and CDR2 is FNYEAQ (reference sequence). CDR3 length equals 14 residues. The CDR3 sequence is CASSSTGGTGELFF. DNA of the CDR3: TGTGCTAGCAGCTCGACGGGGGGAACCGGGGAGCTGTTTTTT. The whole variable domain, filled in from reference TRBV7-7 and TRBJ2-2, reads GAGVSQSPRYKVTKRGQDVTLRCDPISSHATLYWYQQALGQGPEFLTYFNYEAQPDKSGLPSDRFSAERPEGSISTLTIQRTEQRDSAMYRCASSSTGGTGELFFGEGSRLTVL.

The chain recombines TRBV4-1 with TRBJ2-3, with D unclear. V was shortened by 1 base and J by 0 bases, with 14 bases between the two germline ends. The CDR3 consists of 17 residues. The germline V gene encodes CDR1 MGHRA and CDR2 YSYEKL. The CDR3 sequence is CASSQGTTRSSTDTQYF. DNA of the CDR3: TGCGCCAGCAGCCAAGGGACGACGCGCAGTAGCACAGATACGCAGTATTTT.